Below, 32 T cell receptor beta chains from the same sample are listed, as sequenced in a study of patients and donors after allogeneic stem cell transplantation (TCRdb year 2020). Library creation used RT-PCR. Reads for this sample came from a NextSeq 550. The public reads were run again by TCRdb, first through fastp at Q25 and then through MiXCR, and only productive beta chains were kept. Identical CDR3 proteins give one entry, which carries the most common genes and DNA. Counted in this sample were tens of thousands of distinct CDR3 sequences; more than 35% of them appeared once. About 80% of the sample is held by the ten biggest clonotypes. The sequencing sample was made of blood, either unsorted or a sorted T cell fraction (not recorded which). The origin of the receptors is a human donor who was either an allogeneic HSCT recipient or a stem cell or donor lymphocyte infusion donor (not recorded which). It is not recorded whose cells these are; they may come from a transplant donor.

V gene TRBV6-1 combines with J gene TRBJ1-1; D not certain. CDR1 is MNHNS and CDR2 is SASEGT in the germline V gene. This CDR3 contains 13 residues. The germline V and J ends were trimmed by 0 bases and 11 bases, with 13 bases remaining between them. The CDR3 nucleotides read TGTGCCAGCAGTGAAGCTGACAAGACACGGGCTTTCTTT. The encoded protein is CASSEADKTRAFF.

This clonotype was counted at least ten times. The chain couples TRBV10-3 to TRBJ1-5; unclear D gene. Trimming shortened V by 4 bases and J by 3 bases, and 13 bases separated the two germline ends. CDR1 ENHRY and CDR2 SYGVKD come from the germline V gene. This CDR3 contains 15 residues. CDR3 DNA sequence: TGTGCCATCAGTGCTGTAAGGGCTTCCAATCAGCCCCAGCATTTT. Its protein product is CAISAVRASNQPQHF.

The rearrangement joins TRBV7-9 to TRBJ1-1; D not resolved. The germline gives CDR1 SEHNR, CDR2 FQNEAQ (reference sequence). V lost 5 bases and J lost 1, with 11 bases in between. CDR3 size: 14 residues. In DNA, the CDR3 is TGTGCCAGCAGCCGCAGCTTCAGGAACACTGAAGCTTTCTTT. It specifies CASSRSFRNTEAFF.

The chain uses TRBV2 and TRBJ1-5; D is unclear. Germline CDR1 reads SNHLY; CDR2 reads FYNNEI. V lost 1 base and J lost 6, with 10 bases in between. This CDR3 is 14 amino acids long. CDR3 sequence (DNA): TGTGCCAGCAGTGAAGGCCGGTCGGTTCAGCCCCAGCATTTT. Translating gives CASSEGRSVQPQHF.

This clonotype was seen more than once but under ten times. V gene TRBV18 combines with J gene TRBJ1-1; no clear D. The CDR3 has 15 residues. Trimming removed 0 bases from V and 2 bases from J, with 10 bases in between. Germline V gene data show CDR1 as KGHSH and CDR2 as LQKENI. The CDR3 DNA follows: TGTGCCAGCTCACCACCTAGCCAGCCAAACACTGAAGCTTTCTTT. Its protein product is CASSPPSQPNTEAFF.

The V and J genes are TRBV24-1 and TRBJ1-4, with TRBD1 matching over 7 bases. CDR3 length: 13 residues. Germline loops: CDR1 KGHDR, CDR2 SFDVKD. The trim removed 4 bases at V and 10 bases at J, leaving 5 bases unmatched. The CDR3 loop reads CATSDLRGGKLFF. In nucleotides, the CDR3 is TGTGCCACCAGTGACCTCAGGGGGGGAAAACTGTTTTTT.

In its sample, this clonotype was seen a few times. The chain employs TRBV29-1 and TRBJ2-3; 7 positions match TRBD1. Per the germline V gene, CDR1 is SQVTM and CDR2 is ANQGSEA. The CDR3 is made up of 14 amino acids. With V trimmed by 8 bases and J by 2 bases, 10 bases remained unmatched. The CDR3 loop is CSSRTGPNTDTQYF. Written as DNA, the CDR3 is TGCAGCTCCAGGACAGGTCCCAACACAGATACGCAGTATTTT.

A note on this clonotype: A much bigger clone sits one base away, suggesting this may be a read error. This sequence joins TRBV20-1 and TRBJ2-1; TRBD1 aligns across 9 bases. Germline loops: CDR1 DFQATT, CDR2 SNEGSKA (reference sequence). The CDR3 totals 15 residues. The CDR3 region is CSTRDGQGLLFEQFF. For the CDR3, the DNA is TGCAGTACTAGAGATGGACAGGGGCTCCTTTTTGAGCAGTTCTTC.

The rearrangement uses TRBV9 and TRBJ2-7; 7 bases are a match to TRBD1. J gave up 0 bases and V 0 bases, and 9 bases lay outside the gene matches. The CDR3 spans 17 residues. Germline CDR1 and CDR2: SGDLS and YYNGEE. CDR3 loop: CASSVGSGQDSSYEQYF. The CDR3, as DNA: TGTGCCAGCAGCGTAGGGAGCGGACAGGATAGCTCCTACGAGCAGTACTTC.

CDR3 loop: CSALDRGQFQGYTF. DNA of the CDR3: TGCAGTGCTTTGGACAGGGGGCAGTTTCAAGGCTACACCTTC. This chain links TRBV20-1 with TRBJ1-2; TRBD1 aligns across 11 bases. In germline, CDR1 is DFQATT, CDR2 SNEGSKA (reference sequence). The CDR3 extends over 14 amino acids. V lost 5 bases, J lost 8 bases, and 10 bases stayed unmatched.

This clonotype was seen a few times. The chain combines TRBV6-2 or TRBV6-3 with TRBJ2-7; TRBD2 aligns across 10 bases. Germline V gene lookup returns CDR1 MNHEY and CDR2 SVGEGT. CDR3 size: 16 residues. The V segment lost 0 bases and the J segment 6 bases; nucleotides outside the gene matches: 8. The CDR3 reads CASSYSRLAGVLEQYF. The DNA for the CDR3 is TGTGCCAGCAGTTACTCGAGACTAGCGGGCGTCCTCGAGCAGTACTTC.

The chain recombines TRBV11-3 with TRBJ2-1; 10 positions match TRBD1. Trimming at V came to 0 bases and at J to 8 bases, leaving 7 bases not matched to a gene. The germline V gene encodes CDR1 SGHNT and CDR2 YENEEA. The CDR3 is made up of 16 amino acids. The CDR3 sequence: CASSLDRDRGLYEQFF. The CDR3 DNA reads TGTGCCAGCAGCTTAGACCGGGACAGGGGATTGTATGAGCAGTTCTTC.

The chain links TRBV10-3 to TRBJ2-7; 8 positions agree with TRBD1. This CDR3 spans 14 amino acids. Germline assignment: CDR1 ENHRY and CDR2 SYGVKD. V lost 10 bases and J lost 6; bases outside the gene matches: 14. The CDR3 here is CATAAGGTLVEQYV. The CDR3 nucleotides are TGTGCCACCGCCGCAGGGGGCACCCTAGTCGAGCAGTACGTC.

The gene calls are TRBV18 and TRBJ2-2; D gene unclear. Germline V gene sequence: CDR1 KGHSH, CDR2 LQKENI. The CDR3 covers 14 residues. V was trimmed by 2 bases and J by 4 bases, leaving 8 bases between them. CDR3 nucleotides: TGTGCCAGCTCACCAGACCGATCCACCGGGGAGCTGTTTTTT. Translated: CASSPDRSTGELFF.

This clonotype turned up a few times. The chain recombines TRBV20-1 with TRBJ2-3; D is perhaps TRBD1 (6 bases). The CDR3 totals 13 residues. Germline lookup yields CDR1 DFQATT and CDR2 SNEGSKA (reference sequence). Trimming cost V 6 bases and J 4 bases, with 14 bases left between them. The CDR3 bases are TGCAGTGCAACAGACAAGGGGGCAGATACGCAGTATTTT. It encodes CSATDKGADTQYF.

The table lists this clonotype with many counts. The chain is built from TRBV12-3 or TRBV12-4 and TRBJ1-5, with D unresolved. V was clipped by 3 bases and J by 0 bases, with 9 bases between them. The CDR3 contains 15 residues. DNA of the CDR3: TGTGCCAGCAGTTTTCGGGGTTATAGCAATCAGCCCCAGCATTTT. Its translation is CASSFRGYSNQPQHF.

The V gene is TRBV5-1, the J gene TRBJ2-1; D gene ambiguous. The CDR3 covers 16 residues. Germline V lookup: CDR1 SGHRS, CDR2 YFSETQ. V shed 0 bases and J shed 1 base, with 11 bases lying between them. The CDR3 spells CASSLDSSPSYNEQFF. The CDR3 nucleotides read TGCGCCAGCAGCTTGGATTCGAGTCCTTCCTACAATGAGCAGTTCTTC.

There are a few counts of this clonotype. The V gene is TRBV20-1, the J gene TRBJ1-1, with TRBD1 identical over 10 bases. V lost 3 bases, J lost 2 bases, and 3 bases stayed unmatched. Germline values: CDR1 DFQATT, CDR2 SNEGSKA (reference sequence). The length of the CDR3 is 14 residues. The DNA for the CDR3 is TGCAGTGCTAGTCGGGACAGGGGAAACACTGAAGCTTTCTTT. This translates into CSASRDRGNTEAFF.

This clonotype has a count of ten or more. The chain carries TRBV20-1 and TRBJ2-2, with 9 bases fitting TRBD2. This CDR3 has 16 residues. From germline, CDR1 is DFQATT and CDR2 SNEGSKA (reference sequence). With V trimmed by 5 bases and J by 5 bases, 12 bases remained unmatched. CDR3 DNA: TGCAGTGCTCAAATTAGCGGGAGCGAAGAGACCGGGGAGCTGTTTTTT. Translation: CSAQISGSEETGELFF.

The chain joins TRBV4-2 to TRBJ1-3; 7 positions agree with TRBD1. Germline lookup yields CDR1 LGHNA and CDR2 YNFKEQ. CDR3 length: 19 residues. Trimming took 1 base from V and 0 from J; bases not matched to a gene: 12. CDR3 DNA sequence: TGTGCCAGCAGCCAAGTCAACACACCACAGGGGACCTCTGGAAACACCATATATTTT. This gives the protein CASSQVNTPQGTSGNTIYF.

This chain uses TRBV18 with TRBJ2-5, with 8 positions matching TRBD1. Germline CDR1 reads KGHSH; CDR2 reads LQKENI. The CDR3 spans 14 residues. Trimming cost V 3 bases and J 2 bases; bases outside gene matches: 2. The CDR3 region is CASSPQGAQETQYF. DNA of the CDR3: TGTGCCAGCTCACCTCAGGGGGCACAAGAGACCCAGTACTTC.

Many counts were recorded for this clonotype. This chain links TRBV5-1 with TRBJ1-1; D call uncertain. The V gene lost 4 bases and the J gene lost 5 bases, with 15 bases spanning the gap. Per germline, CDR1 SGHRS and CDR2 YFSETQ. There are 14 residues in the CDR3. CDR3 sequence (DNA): TGCGCCAGCAGCCCCCTTGATGGTGGGACTGAAGCTTTCTTT. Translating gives CASSPLDGGTEAFF.

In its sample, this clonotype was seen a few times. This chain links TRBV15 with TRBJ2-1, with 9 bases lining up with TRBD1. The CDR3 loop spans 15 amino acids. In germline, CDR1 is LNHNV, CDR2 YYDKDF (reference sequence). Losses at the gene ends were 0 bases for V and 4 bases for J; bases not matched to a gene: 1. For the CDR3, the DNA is TGTGCCACCAGCAGAGAGGGACAGGGTTACAATGAGCAGTTCTTC. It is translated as CATSREGQGYNEQFF.

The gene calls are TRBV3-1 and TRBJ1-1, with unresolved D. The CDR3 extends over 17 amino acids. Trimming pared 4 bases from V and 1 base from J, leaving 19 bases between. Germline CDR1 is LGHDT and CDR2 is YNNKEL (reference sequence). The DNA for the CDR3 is TGTGCCAGCAGCCTATGGGTGGGTGGGCGCCCGAACACTGAAGCTTTCTTT. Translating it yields CASSLWVGGRPNTEAFF.

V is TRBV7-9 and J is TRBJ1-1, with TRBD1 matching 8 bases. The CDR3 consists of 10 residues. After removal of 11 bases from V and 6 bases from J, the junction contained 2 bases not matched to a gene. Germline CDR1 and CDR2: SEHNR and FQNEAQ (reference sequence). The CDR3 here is CAAQGAEAFF. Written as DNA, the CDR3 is TGTGCCGCACAGGGGGCTGAAGCTTTCTTT.

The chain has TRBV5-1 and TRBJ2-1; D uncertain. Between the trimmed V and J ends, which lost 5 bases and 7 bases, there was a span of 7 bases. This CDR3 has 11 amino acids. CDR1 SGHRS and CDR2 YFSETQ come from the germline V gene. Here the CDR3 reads CASRDTNEQFF. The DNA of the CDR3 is TGCGCCAGCAGAGATACGAATGAGCAGTTCTTC. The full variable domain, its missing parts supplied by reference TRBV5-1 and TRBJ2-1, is KAGVTQTPRYLIKTRGQQVTLSCSPISGHRSVSWYQQTPGQGLQFLFEYFSETQRNKGNFPGRFSGRQFSNSRSEMNVSTLELGDSALYLCASRDTNEQFFGPGTRLTVL.

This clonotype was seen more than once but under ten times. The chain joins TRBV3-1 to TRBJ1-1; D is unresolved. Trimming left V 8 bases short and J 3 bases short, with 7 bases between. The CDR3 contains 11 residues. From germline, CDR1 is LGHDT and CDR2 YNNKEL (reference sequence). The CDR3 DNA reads TGTGCCAGCGGTAGGGACACTGAAGCTTTCTTT. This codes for CASGRDTEAFF. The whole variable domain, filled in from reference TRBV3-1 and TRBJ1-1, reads DTAVSQTPKYLVTQMGNDKSIKCEQNLGHDTMYWYKQDSKKFLKIMFSYNNKELIINETVPNRFSPKSPDKAHLNLHINSLELGDSAVYFCASGRDTEAFFGQGTRLTVV.

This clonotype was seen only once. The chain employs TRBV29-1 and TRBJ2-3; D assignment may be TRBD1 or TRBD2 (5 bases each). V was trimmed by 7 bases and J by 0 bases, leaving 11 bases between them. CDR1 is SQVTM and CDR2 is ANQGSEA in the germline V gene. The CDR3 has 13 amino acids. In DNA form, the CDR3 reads TGCAGCGGATGGGACCGAAGCACAGATACGCAGTATTTT. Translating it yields CSGWDRSTDTQYF.

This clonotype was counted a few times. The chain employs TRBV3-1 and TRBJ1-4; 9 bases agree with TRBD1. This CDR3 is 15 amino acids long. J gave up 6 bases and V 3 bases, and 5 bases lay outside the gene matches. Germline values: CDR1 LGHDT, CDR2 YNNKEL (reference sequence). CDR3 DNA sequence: TGTGCCAGCAGCCAGGCCGGGACAGGGTATGAAAAACTGTTTTTT. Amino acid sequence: CASSQAGTGYEKLFF.

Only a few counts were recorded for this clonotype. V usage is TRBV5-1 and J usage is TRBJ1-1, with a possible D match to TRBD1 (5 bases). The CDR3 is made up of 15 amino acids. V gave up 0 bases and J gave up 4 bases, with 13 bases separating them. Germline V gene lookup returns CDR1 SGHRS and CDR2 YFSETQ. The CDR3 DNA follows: TGCGCCAGCAGCTTGGCCGGGACGGGGAGCACTGAAGCTTTCTTT. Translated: CASSLAGTGSTEAFF.

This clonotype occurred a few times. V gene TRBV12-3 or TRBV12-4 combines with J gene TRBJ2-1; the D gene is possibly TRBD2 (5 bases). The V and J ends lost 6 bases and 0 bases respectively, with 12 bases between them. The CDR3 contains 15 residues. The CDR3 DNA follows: TGTGCCAGCAGAAGAAGGGAGAGCTCCTACAATGAGCAGTTCTTC. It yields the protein CASRRRESSYNEQFF.

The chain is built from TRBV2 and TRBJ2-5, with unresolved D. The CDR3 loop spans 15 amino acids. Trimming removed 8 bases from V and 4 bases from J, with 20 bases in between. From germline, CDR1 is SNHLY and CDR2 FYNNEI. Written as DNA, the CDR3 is TGTGCCAGCCATCAGAAGGTCTGGGCGAGAGAGACCCAGTACTTC. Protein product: CASHQKVWARETQYF.